This T cell receptor (beta chain) was captured by sequencing in a study of blood T cell repertoires in COVID-19. Overall study context: From T cells, B-cell-depleted T cells, or PBMCs came the material, which was cDNA or gDNA.

The protocol was immunoSEQ multiplex PCR, while the TCRdb copy is restricted to in-frame clones and leaves out a portion. The sample lists a few hundred thousand clones; approximately 86% were seen once. The sequence was collected from an older woman with COVID-19, enrolled during active disease. The sequencing input was peripheral blood.

CDR3 loop: CASSLGASGTSTDTQYF. The CDR3 nucleotides read TGTGCCAGCAGCTTAGGGGCTAGCGGGACCTCTACAGATACGCAGTATTTT. V usage is TRBV11-3 and J usage is TRBJ2-3, with TRBD2 identical over 9 bases. The CDR3 covers 17 residues. Germline CDR1 and CDR2: SGHNT and YENEEA. With V trimmed by 1 base and J by 3 bases, 8 bases remained unmatched.